One and the same sample provided the 24 T cell receptor beta chains below, sequenced in a study of cytomegalovirus exposure and HLA in healthy donors. The PCR used 60 Vbeta and 13 Jbeta primers. Data came from immunoSEQ multiplex PCR; TCRdb stores just in-frame clones and leaves some out. The sample consists of about 230,000 clones, more than 60% of them appearing once. Specimen: PBMCs. The receptors were gathered from a woman aged 60 to 75 in good health and CMV-seropositive.

Concerning this clone itself: Other DNA sequences in this sample translate to the same CDR3. The chain uses TRBV7-9 and TRBJ2-5, with 7 nucleotides matching TRBD2. Germline V gene lookup returns CDR1 SEHNR and CDR2 FQNEAQ (reference sequence). The CDR3 is made up of 13 amino acids. V shed 3 bases, J shed 5 bases, and the junction held 3 bases outside the gene matches. CDR3 region: CASSLAGGETQYF. For the CDR3, the DNA is TGTGCCAGCAGCTTGGCCGGGGGGGAGACCCAGTACTTC. The full variable domain, with the rest looked up from reference TRBV7-9 and TRBJ2-5, is DTGVSQNPRHKITKRGQNVTFRCDPISEHNRLYWYRQTLGQGPEFLTYFQNEAQLEKSRLLSDRFSAERPKGSFSTLEIQRTEQGDSAMYLCASSLAGGETQYFGPGTRLLVL.

The chain joins TRBV5-1 to TRBJ1-2; D may be TRBD1 (5 bases). V was clipped by 5 bases and J by 4 bases, with 12 bases between them. CDR1 and CDR2 (germline): SGHRS, YFSETQ. CDR3 length equals 13 residues. CDR3 sequence (DNA): TGCGCCAGCAGAGAAGAACAGGCCTATGGCTACACCTTC. Protein sequence: CASREEQAYGYTF.

V is TRBV30 and J is TRBJ2-2; D call uncertain. The V end lost 5 bases, the J end lost 5 bases, and 6 bases lay between the germline ends. In germline, CDR1 is GTSNPN, CDR2 SVGIG (reference sequence). The CDR3 consists of 11 residues. CDR3 in DNA: TGTGCCTGGGGAGAGACCGGGGAGCTGTTTTTT. The encoded protein is CAWGETGELFF.

V usage is TRBV19 and J usage is TRBJ1-2; 9 nucleotides align to TRBD1. CDR1 is LNHDA and CDR2 is SQIVND in the germline V gene (reference sequence). The CDR3 runs 14 residues. Trimming cost V 7 bases and J 8 bases; bases outside gene matches: 11. The CDR3, as DNA: TGTGCCAGTACCCCGGGACAGGGATCGGTCGGCTACACCTTC. Its translation: CASTPGQGSVGYTF.

With regard to this clone: The sample carries other DNA sequences with the same CDR3. The chain employs TRBV27 and TRBJ1-2; D is ambiguous. The CDR3 runs 14 residues. Germline V gene lookup returns CDR1 MNHEY and CDR2 SMNVEV (reference sequence). Trimming removed 2 bases at V and 1 base at J, with 8 bases between. CDR3: CASSLRGSNYGYTF. In nucleotides, the CDR3 is TGTGCCAGCAGTTTAAGAGGGAGTAACTATGGCTACACCTTC.

The gene calls are TRBV4-3 and TRBJ2-1, with 7 bases aligning to TRBD2. The ends lost 3 bases at V and 5 bases at J; junction bases unmatched: 4. This CDR3 contains 14 residues. The germline CDR1 and CDR2 sequences are LGHNA and YSLEER. CDR3 sequence reads: CASSHNRGDNEQFF. CDR3 DNA: TGCGCCAGCAGCCATAATCGGGGGGACAATGAGCAGTTCTTC.

The V gene is TRBV5-4, the J gene TRBJ2-7, with TRBD2 matching 7 bases. With 4 bases clipped from V and 2 bases from J, the junction kept 6 bases outside the gene matches. This CDR3 is 14 amino acids long. In germline, CDR1 is SGHNT, CDR2 YYREEE (reference sequence). The CDR3 sequence is CASSKTGLAYEQYF. In DNA, the CDR3 is TGTGCCAGCAGCAAGACTGGACTAGCCTACGAGCAGTACTTC.

The V and J genes are TRBV28 and TRBJ2-7; TRBD2 matches 7 bases. CDR3 length: 15 amino acids. Per germline, CDR1 MDHEN and CDR2 SYDVKM. With 3 bases clipped from V and 2 bases from J, the junction kept 7 bases outside the gene matches. For the CDR3, the DNA is TGTGCCAGCAGTTTGGGGGGGAGGGTAACCTACGAGCAGTACTTC. Protein sequence: CASSLGGRVTYEQYF.

V usage is TRBV5-6 and J usage is TRBJ1-1; tentative D call: TRBD1 (5 bases). V lost 4 bases, J lost 7 bases, and 14 bases lay in between. The germline CDR1 and CDR2 sequences are SGHDT and YYEEEE. The CDR3 covers 13 residues. CDR3 nucleotides: TGTGCCAGCAGCCGAACGGGGGTTGGTGAAGCTTTCTTT. Translated, it gives CASSRTGVGEAFF.

V usage is TRBV28 and J usage is TRBJ2-1; 7 nucleotides align to TRBD1. CDR1 MDHEN and CDR2 SYDVKM come from the germline V gene. V shed 7 bases and J 4 bases; nucleotides not matched to a gene: 7. There are 14 residues in the CDR3. The DNA of the CDR3 is TGTGCCAGCAATTCCGGACAGGCATACAATGAGCAGTTCTTC. It specifies CASNSGQAYNEQFF.

This clone was recorded a few times. The chain recombines TRBV5-1 with TRBJ2-1, with 7 nucleotides matching TRBD1. This CDR3 contains 12 residues. With 3 bases clipped from V and 8 bases from J, the junction kept 2 bases outside the gene matches. Germline CDR1 and CDR2: SGHRS and YFSETQ. Here the CDR3 reads CASSWQGDEQFF. In DNA form, the CDR3 reads TGCGCCAGCAGCTGGCAGGGGGATGAGCAGTTCTTC. The full variable domain, rest sourced from reference TRBV5-1 and TRBJ2-1, is KAGVTQTPRYLIKTRGQQVTLSCSPISGHRSVSWYQQTPGQGLQFLFEYFSETQRNKGNFPGRFSGRQFSNSRSEMNVSTLELGDSALYLCASSWQGDEQFFGPGTRLTVL.

Comment on this clone: A read error may produce the germline difference seen at one junction end. The rearrangement joins TRBV7-9 to TRBJ1-2; unclear D gene. Germline lookup yields CDR1 SEHNR and CDR2 FQNEAQ (reference sequence). The CDR3 totals 12 residues. Here the CDR3 reads CSSSLGGYGYTF. DNA of the CDR3: TGTTCCAGCAGCCTAGGCGGCTATGGCTACACCTTC. The full variable domain, completed using reference TRBV7-9 and TRBJ1-2, is DTGVSQNPRHKITKRGQNVTFRCDPISEHNRLYWYRQTLGQGPEFLTYFQNEAQLEKSRLLSDRFSAERPKGSFSTLEIQRTEQGDSAMYLCSSSLGGYGYTFGSGTRLTVV.

A single count supports this clone. In DNA, the CDR3 is TGTGCCAGCAGCTTAAATCAGTTAGAGACCCAGTACTTC. This translates into CASSLNQLETQYF. The rearrangement uses TRBV7-6 and TRBJ2-5; D gene unclear. Between the trimmed V and J ends, which lost 2 bases and 4 bases, there was a span of 8 bases. CDR1 and CDR2 from the germline V gene are SGHVS and FNYEAQ. This CDR3 region has 13 residues.

This chain joins TRBV30 and TRBJ2-7, with a tentative D call TRBD2 (5 bases). Trimming pared 0 bases from V and 6 bases from J, leaving 12 bases between. The CDR3 has 13 amino acids. The germline CDR1 and CDR2 sequences are GTSNPN and SVGIG (reference sequence). The CDR3 nucleotides read TGTGCCTGGAGTGTACGAGTAGGGAGCGAGCAGTACTTC. It translates to CAWSVRVGSEQYF. Drawing the rest from reference TRBV30 and TRBJ2-7, the complete variable domain is SQTIHQWPATLVQPVGSPLSLECTVEGTSNPNLYWYRQAAGRGLQLLFYSVGIGQISSEVPQNLSASRPQDRQFILSSKKLLLSDSGFYLCAWSVRVGSEQYFGPGTRLTVT.

This clone was picked up a small number of times. The rearrangement joins TRBV7-2 to TRBJ2-3; TRBD1 matches at 7 bases. V trimming: 5 bases; J trimming: 3 bases; junction bases outside the gene matches: 11. This CDR3 spans 16 amino acids. The germline CDR1 and CDR2 sequences are SGHTA and FQGNSA. CDR3 amino acids: CASSPRDSAATDTQYF. In DNA form, the CDR3 reads TGTGCCAGCAGCCCCCGGGACAGCGCCGCGACAGATACGCAGTATTTT.

This clone was seen more than once but under ten times. The sample contains more than one DNA sequence encoding this CDR3. J is TRBJ2-5 and V is TRBV5-1; weak D call: TRBD2 (6 bases). Germline CDR1 and CDR2: SGHRS and YFSETQ. The CDR3 totals 14 residues. V was cut by 0 bases and J by 5 bases, with 11 bases left in between. As DNA, the CDR3 is TGCGCCAGCAGCTTGGCTGGGGGGTATGAGACCCAGTACTTC. This gives the protein CASSLAGGYETQYF.

The chain links TRBV5-1 to TRBJ2-2; maybe TRBD2 (6 bases). CDR1 and CDR2 from the germline V gene are SGHRS and YFSETQ. This CDR3 has 16 residues. The V gene lost 3 bases and the J gene lost 7 bases, with 19 bases spanning the gap. The chain's CDR3 is CASSWGDRGGGGELFF. The CDR3 nucleotides are TGCGCCAGCAGCTGGGGGGACCGAGGAGGTGGCGGGGAGCTGTTTTTT.

This clone was found a few times. The chain is built from TRBV2 and TRBJ1-1; 8 bases are a match to TRBD1. With 6 bases clipped from V and 5 bases from J, the junction kept 8 bases outside the gene matches. The germline V gene encodes CDR1 SNHLY and CDR2 FYNNEI. The CDR3 has 14 amino acids. CDR3 DNA: TGTGCCAGCAGCTACAGGGGGGAAGAGACTGAAGCTTTCTTT. Its translation: CASSYRGEETEAFF. Filled out from reference TRBV2 and TRBJ1-1, the complete variable domain reads EPEVTQTPSHQVTQMGQEVILRCVPISNHLYFYWYRQILGQKVEFLVSFYNNEISEKSEIFDDQFSVERPDGSNFTLKIRSTKLEDSAMYFCASSYRGEETEAFFGQGTRLTVV.

The V gene is TRBV25-1, the J gene TRBJ1-3; 8 bases are a match to TRBD1. Germline trimming cut 2 bases from V and 4 bases from J; bases unmatched to any gene: 4. The CDR3 is 15 residues long. Looked up from germline, CDR1 is MGHDK and CDR2 is SYGVNS. This CDR3 is CASSETRGPGNTIYF. In DNA, the CDR3 is TGTGCCAGCAGTGAAACCAGGGGGCCCGGAAACACCATATATTTT.

V is TRBV5-1 and J is TRBJ1-2, with D perhaps matching TRBD1 (6 bases). CDR3 size: 16 residues. The V end lost 4 bases, the J end lost 6 bases, and 22 bases lay between the germline ends. Germline CDR1 SGHRS, CDR2 YFSETQ. CDR3 loop: CASSPRTDLSGDGYTF. CDR3 in DNA: TGCGCCAGCAGCCCGCGGACAGACCTCTCAGGGGATGGCTACACCTTC.

This clone has only a few counts. This chain links TRBV5-1 with TRBJ1-2, with D tentatively TRBD1 (6 bases). The ends were cut back, 5 bases at V and 4 bases at J, with 12 bases in the middle. This CDR3 is 13 amino acids long. Germline V gene data show CDR1 as SGHRS and CDR2 as YFSETQ. CDR3 sequence reads: CASRQTGLYGYTF. The CDR3 coding sequence is TGCGCCAGCAGGCAGACAGGTCTCTATGGCTACACCTTC.

The V and J genes are TRBV7-2 and TRBJ2-1, with a possible D match to TRBD2 (6 bases). Germline V CDR1 and CDR2: SGHTA, FQGNSA. Trimming cost V 6 bases and J 9 bases, with 12 bases left between them. CDR3 size: 12 residues. The CDR3 here is CASRSLASEQFF. The CDR3 DNA sequence: TGTGCCAGCAGATCTCTAGCGAGTGAGCAGTTCTTC.

The chain uses TRBV11-1 and TRBJ2-2; the match to TRBD2 covers 8 bases. CDR3 length: 18 amino acids. After removal of 4 bases from V and 7 bases from J, the junction contained 17 bases not matched to a gene. CDR1 SGHAT and CDR2 FQDESV come from the germline V gene (reference sequence). The chain's CDR3 is CASSYVRAPGGVGGELFF. The CDR3 DNA is TGTGCCAGCAGCTACGTCCGGGCTCCGGGGGGGGTCGGCGGGGAGCTGTTTTTT.

The V call is TRBV19, the J call TRBJ1-2; perhaps TRBD1 as D (6 bases). The V end lost 7 bases, the J end lost 5 bases, and 20 bases lay between the germline ends. Germline CDR1 LNHDA, CDR2 SQIVND (reference sequence). The CDR3 has 15 amino acids. CDR3 in amino acids: CASTNLEGGEYGYTF. As DNA, the CDR3 is TGTGCCAGTACCAACCTGGAGGGGGGGGAGTATGGCTACACCTTC.